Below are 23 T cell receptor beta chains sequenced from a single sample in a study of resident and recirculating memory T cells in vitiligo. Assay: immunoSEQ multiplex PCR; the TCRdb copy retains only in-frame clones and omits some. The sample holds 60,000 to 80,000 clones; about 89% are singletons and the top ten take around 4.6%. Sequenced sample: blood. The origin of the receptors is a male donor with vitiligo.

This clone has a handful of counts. CDR3 in amino acids: CASGSANYGYTF. The DNA for the CDR3 is TGTGCCAGCGGCAGTGCTAACTATGGCTACACCTTC. The J gene is TRBJ1-2, the V gene TRBV25-1, with D unresolved. Trimming took off 8 bases at V and 0 bases at J, with 7 bases between the two ends. CDR3 size: 12 residues. The V gene's germline CDR1 is MGHDK and CDR2 SYGVNS.

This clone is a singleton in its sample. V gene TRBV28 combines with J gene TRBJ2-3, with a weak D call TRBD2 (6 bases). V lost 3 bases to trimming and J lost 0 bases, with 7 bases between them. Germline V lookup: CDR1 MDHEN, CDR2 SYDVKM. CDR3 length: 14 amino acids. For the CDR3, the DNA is TGTGCCAGCAGTTTTCGGGGGAGCACAGATACGCAGTATTTT. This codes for CASSFRGSTDTQYF.

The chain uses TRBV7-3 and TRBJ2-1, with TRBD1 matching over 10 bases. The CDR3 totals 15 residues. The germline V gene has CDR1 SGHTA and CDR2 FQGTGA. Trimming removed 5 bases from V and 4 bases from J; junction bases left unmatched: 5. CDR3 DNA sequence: TGTGCCAGCAGCCGACAGGGGGCGGAGTACAATGAGCAGTTCTTC. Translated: CASSRQGAEYNEQFF.

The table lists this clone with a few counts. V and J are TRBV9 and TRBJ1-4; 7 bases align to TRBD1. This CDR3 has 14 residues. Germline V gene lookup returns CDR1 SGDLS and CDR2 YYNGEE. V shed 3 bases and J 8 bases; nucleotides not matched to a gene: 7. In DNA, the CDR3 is TGTGCCAGCAGCGCACAGGGGTTTGGAGAAAAACTGTTTTTT. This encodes CASSAQGFGEKLFF.

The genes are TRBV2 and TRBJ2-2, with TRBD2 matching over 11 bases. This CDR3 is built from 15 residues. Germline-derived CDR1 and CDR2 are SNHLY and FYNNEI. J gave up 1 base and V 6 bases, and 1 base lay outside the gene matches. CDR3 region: CASRTSGGNTGELFF. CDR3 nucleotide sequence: TGTGCCAGCAGAACTAGCGGGGGGAACACCGGGGAGCTGTTTTTT.

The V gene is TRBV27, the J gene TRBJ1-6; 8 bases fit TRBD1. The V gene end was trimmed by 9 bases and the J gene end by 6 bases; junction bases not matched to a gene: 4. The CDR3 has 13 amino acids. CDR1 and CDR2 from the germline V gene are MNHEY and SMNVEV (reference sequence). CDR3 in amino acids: CASQGAGNSPLHF. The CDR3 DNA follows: TGTGCCAGTCAGGGGGCTGGTAATTCACCCCTCCACTTT.

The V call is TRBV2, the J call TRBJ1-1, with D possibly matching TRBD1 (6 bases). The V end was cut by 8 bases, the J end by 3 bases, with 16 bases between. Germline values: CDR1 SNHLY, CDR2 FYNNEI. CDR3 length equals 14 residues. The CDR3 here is CASGERGGDTEAFF. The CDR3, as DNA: TGTGCCAGCGGAGAAAGGGGGGGGGACACTGAAGCTTTCTTT. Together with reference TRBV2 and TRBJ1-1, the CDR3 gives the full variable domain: EPEVTQTPSHQVTQMGQEVILRCVPISNHLYFYWYRQILGQKVEFLVSFYNNEISEKSEIFDDQFSVERPDGSNFTLKIRSTKLEDSAMYFCASGERGGDTEAFFGQGTRLTVV.

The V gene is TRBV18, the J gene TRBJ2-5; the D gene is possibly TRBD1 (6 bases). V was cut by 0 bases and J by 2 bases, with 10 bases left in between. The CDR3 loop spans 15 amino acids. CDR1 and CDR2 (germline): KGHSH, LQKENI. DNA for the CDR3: TGTGCCAGCTCACCACCTTCGGGACAACAAGAGACCCAGTACTTC. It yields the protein CASSPPSGQQETQYF. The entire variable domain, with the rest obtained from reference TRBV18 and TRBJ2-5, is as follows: NAGVMQNPRHLVRRRGQEARLRCSPMKGHSHVYWYRQLPEEGLKFMVYLQKENIIDESGMPKERFSAEFPKEGPSILRIQQVVRGDSAAYFCASSPPSGQQETQYFGPGTRLLVL.

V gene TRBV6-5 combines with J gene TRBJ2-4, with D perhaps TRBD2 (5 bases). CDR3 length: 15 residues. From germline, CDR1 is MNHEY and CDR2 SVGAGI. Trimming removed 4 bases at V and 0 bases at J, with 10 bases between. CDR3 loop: CASSSPGEAKNIQYF. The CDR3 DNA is TGTGCCAGCAGTTCACCCGGGGAAGCCAAAAACATTCAGTACTTC.

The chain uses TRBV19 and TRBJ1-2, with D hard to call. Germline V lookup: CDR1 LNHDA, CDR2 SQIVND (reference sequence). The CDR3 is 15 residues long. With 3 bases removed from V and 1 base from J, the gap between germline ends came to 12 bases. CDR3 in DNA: TGTGCCAGTAGTATCGCGAATCCCCTTAACTATGGCTACACCTTC. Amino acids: CASSIANPLNYGYTF.

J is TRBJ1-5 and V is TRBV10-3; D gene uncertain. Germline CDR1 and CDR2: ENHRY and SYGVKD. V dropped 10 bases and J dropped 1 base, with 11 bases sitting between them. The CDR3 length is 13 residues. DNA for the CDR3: TGTGCCAGCCGACCGAGGAGCAATCAGCCCCAGCATTTT. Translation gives CASRPRSNQPQHF.

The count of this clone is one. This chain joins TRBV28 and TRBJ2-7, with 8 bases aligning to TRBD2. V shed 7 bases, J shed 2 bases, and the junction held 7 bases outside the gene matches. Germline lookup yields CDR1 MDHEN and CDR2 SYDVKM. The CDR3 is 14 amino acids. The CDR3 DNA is TGTGCCAGCACCCCCGGGGGGGTCGCCTACGAGCAGTACTTC. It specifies CASTPGGVAYEQYF. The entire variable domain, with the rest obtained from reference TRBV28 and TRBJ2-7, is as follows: DVKVTQSSRYLVKRTGEKVFLECVQDMDHENMFWYRQDPGLGLRLIYFSYDVKMKEKGDIPEGYSVSREKKERFSLILESASTNQTSMYLCASTPGGVAYEQYFGPGTRLTVT.

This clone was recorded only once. CDR3 DNA: TGTGCCAGCAGCTTGGCCGTGACAGGAAACTATGGCTACACCTTC. Protein: CASSLAVTGNYGYTF. The rearrangement joins TRBV5-5 to TRBJ1-2; TRBD1 might be the D (6 bases). Germline loops: CDR1 SGHKS, CDR2 YYEKEE (reference sequence). The CDR3 covers 15 residues. V was pared by 0 bases and J by 2 bases, with 11 bases between.

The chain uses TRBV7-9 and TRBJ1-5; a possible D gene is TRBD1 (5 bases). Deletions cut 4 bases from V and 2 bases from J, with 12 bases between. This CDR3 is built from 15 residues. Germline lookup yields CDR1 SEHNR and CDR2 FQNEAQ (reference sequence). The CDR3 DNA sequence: TGTGCCAGCAGCTCGGTGCAGGGCGGCAATCAGCCCCAGCATTTT. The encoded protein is CASSSVQGGNQPQHF.

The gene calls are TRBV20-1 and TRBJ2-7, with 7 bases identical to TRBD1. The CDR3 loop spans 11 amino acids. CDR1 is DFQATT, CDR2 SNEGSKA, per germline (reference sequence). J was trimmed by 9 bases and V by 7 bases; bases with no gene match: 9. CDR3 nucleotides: TGCAGTGGGGGACAGAATCGGGGGCAGTACTTC. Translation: CSGGQNRGQYF.

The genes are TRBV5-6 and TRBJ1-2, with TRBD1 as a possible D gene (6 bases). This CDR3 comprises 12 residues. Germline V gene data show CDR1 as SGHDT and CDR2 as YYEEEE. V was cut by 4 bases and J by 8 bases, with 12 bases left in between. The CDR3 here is CASSIGTPGYTF. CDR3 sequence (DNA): TGTGCCAGCAGCATCGGGACACCGGGCTACACCTTC.

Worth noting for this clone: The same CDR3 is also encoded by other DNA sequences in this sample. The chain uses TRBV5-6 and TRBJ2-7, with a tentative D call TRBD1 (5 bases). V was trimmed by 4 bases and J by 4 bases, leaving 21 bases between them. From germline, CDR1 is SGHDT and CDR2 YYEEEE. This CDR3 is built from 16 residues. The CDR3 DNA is TGTGCCAGCAGCACCAAAGGGCAGGGTACCCTTTACGAGCAGTACTTC. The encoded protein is CASSTKGQGTLYEQYF.

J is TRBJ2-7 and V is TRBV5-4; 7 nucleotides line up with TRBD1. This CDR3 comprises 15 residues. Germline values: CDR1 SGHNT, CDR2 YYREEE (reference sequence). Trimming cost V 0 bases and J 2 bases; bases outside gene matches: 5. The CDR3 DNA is TGTGCCAGCAGCTTGGGACAGGGAAGTCCCTACGAGCAGTACTTC. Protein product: CASSLGQGSPYEQYF.

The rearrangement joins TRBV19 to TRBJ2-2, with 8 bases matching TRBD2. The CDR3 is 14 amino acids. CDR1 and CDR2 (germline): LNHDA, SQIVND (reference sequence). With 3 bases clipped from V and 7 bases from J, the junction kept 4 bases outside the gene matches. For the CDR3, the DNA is TGTGCCAGTAGTATTGGACTAGCTAGCGGGGAGCTGTTTTTT. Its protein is CASSIGLASGELFF.

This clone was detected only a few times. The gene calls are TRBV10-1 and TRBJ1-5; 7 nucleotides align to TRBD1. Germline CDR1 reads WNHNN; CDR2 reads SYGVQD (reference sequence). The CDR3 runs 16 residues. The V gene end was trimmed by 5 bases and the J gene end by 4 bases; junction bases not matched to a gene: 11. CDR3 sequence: CASSFLNRDRNQPQHF. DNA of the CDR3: TGCGCCAGCAGTTTCTTAAACCGGGACAGAAATCAGCCCCAGCATTTT.

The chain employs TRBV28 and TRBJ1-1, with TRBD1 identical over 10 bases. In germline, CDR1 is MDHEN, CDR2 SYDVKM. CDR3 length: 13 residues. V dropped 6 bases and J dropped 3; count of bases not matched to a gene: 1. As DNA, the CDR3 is TGTGCCAGCAGGACAGGGGGCTACACTGAAGCTTTCTTT. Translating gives CASRTGGYTEAFF.

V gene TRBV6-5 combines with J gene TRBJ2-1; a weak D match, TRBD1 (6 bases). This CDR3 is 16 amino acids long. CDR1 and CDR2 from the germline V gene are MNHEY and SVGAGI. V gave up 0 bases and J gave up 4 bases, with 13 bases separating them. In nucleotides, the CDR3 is TGTGCCAGCAGTTACTCGAGTTGGACAGATTACAATGAGCAGTTCTTC. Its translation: CASSYSSWTDYNEQFF.

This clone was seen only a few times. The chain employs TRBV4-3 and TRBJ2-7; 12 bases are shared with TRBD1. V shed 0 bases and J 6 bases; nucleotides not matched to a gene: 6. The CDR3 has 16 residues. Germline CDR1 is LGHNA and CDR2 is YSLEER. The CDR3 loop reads CASSQERGTGGAEQYF. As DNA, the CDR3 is TGCGCCAGCAGCCAAGAGAGAGGGACAGGGGGCGCCGAGCAGTACTTC.